A selection of T cell receptor beta chains follows, all from one sample in a study of cytomegalovirus exposure and HLA in healthy donors. Profiled with immunoSEQ multiplex PCR; TCRdb holds only in-frame clones, not every one. The sample records over 90,000 clones, approximately 94% being singletons. The specimen sequenced was PBMCs. Source of these receptors: a woman aged 18-35 years in good health and CMV-seronegative. CDR3s include the opening cysteine and the closing phenylalanine or tryptophan. The D gene is left open where the match is weak. Only part of the rows carry a size: once, few, many, or a class if the clone is expanded.

CDR3nt,CDR3aa,d_gene,abundance,v_gene,j_gene
TGTGCCAGCAGCGTTCGGACAGACTCCTACGAGCAGTACTTC,CASSVRTDSYEQYF,-,-,TRBV11-2,TRBJ2-7
TGTGCCACCAGCAGAGATCGAGGGGGTGGCGAAAAACTGTTTTTT,CATSRDRGGGEKLFF,-,-,TRBV15,TRBJ1-4
TGTGCCAGTACTGCAGGGGGCGCGAATGAAAAACTGTTTTTT,CASTAGGANEKLFF,TRBD1,-,TRBV19,TRBJ1-4
TGTGCCAGCAGCATCACAGGGACGGATACGCAGTATTTT,CASSITGTDTQYF,-,-,TRBV9,TRBJ2-3
TGCAGCGTGGGAGGACTACAGAGCGGGAAGTACAATGAGCAGTTCTTC,CSVGGLQSGKYNEQFF,TRBD2,-,TRBV29-1,TRBJ2-1
TGTGCCAGCAGCAGATCCCCAGGGGGCTGGGGTCAGCCCCAGCATTTT,CASSRSPGGWGQPQHF,TRBD1,-,TRBV7-8,TRBJ1-5
TGTGCCAGCCGCGGGGACAGGGGGTACACTGAAGCTTTCTTT,CASRGDRGYTEAFF,TRBD1,-,TRBV5-6,TRBJ1-1
TGTGCCTGGAGCCTACAAATGACTAGCGGGGTCGACGGCGAGCAGTACTTC,CAWSLQMTSGVDGEQYF,TRBD2,-,TRBV30,TRBJ2-7
TGTGCCAGCTCACCGGACAGGGACACTGAAGCTTTCTTT,CASSPDRDTEAFF,TRBD1,-,TRBV18,TRBJ1-1
TGCGCCAGCAGCCAGGCCGGGACAGATAATAGCAATCAGCCCCAGCATTTT,CASSQAGTDNSNQPQHF,TRBD1,-,TRBV4-1,TRBJ1-5
TGTGCCAGCAGCGGGGACAGGGGTCCCTACGAGCAGTACTTC,CASSGDRGPYEQYF,TRBD1,-,TRBV7-3,TRBJ2-7
TGTGCCAGCAGCCCTCAACCAGGACAGCCCCAGCATTTT,CASSPQPGQPQHF,-,few,TRBV9,TRBJ1-5
TGTGCTAGCAGCCCGCGTTCCAGGGGGGAGTCTAACGAGCAGTACTTC,CASSPRSRGESNEQYF,-,-,TRBV7-7,TRBJ2-7
TGTGCCAGCAGTAGGACAGGGGAAGAGACCCAGTACTTC,CASSRTGEETQYF,TRBD1,-,TRBV5-4,TRBJ2-5
TGTGCCATCAGTGAGTCGATTTCCCAGAAATATGGCTACACCTTC,CAISESISQKYGYTF,-,-,TRBV10-3,TRBJ1-2
TGCGCCAGCAGCCCCTGGAGTAGCGGGGGGACCTACGAGCAGTACTTC,CASSPWSSGGTYEQYF,TRBD2,-,TRBV5-1,TRBJ2-7
TGTGCCAGCAGCGTGACAGGGGATCTCTACGAGCAGTACTTC,CASSVTGDLYEQYF,TRBD1,-,TRBV9,TRBJ2-7
TGTGCCAGCAGCTTAGCACGGAGCTTCACAGATACGCAGTATTTT,CASSLARSFTDTQYF,-,once,TRBV7-6,TRBJ2-3
TGTGCCAGTAGTATTAAAGGGGCTAGCGAGCCCCAGCATTTT,CASSIKGASEPQHF,-,-,TRBV19,TRBJ1-5
TGTGCCAGCACCTCATTAGCGGGGGCCTGGCGTGCGTACTTC,CASTSLAGAWRAYF,TRBD2,once,TRBV7-2,TRBJ2-5
TGTGCCAGCAGCTCCTGGGGACAGGGGGCAAACGAGCAGTACTTC,CASSSWGQGANEQYF,TRBD1,-,TRBV7-6,TRBJ2-7
TGTGCCTGGAGTTGGACAGGGGGCACTGAAGCTTTCTTT,CAWSWTGGTEAFF,TRBD1,-,TRBV30,TRBJ1-1
TGCAGCGTTCTCGGCAGGGAGAACACTGAAGCTTTCTTT,CSVLGRENTEAFF,-,-,TRBV29-1,TRBJ1-1
TGTGCCAGCAGCCCCCCCTCAGGTGGAGCCAAAAACATTCAGTACTTC,CASSPPSGGAKNIQYF,-,once,TRBV11-3,TRBJ2-4
TGTGCCAGCAGCCGGACACCAATATTAACGCCAAAAAACATTCAGTACTTC,CASSRTPILTPKNIQYF,-,-,TRBV5-4,TRBJ2-4
TGTGCCAGCAGCGTAGAGGTGGCAGGGGGGCCTAGGGACAATGAGCAGTTCTTC,CASSVEVAGGPRDNEQFF,-,-,TRBV9,TRBJ2-1
TGTGCCAGTAGTATAACAGGGCAGGGGGTAAAAGGCTACACCTTC,CASSITGQGVKGYTF,TRBD1,-,TRBV19,TRBJ1-2
TGTGCCAGCAGTTTAGTCCCGGGACAGGGGGACAATGAGCAGTTCTTC,CASSLVPGQGDNEQFF,TRBD1,-,TRBV27,TRBJ2-1
TGTGCCAGCAGCCAAAGTTACAGTTCGAACACTGAAGCTTTCTTT,CASSQSYSSNTEAFF,-,-,TRBV4-2,TRBJ1-1
TGTGCCAGTAGTATAGGCAGCGGGGGCTACACCTTC,CASSIGSGGYTF,-,-,TRBV19,TRBJ1-2
TGTGCCAGCAGTTTAGCGGGAGTGGCCTATAATTCACCCCTCCACTTT,CASSLAGVAYNSPLHF,-,-,TRBV27,TRBJ1-6
TGCAGCGTCGGTACCAGGTTCTTGAACACTGAAGCTTTCTTT,CSVGTRFLNTEAFF,-,-,TRBV29-1,TRBJ1-1
TGTGCCAGCTCATCGATGTCCGGACAGGGGGTCAATCAGCCCCAGCATTTT,CASSSMSGQGVNQPQHF,TRBD1,-,TRBV18,TRBJ1-5
TGTGCCAGTAGTCAGGCAGCCAGCAATCAGCCCCAGCATTTT,CASSQAASNQPQHF,-,-,TRBV19,TRBJ1-5
TGTGCCAGCAGTGTGGGAGGGACAGGGTACAATGAGCAGTTCTTC,CASSVGGTGYNEQFF,TRBD1,-,TRBV6-1,TRBJ2-1
TGTGCCAGCAGTTTAGCCTCACGGTCCTATGGCTACACCTTC,CASSLASRSYGYTF,-,-,TRBV28,TRBJ1-2
TGTGCCAGCTCCTTAAACGACAGGGGTGAAAAACTGTTTTTT,CASSLNDRGEKLFF,TRBD1,-,TRBV6-5,TRBJ1-4
TGTGCCAGCAGTGAAGCAACAGGGCTTATGGAAAAACTGTTTTTT,CASSEATGLMEKLFF,-,-,TRBV6-1,TRBJ1-4
TGTGCCAGCAGCTTAGCCGCGGAGGGCATCAACGAGCAGTACTTC,CASSLAAEGINEQYF,-,-,TRBV7-6,TRBJ2-7
TGTGCCCTCAACAATCAAAGGGGGACAGGGAGTACCGGCACTGAAGCTTTCTTT,CALNNQRGTGSTGTEAFF,TRBD1,-,TRBV30,TRBJ1-1
TGTGCCAGCTCACCGACGCAGGGTACGCCCTACGAGCAGTACTTC,CASSPTQGTPYEQYF,-,-,TRBV18,TRBJ2-7
TGTGCCAGCAGCTGGGACAGGGGGGACACTGAAGCTTTCTTT,CASSWDRGDTEAFF,TRBD1,-,TRBV11-2,TRBJ1-1
TGTGCCAGCAGCGCGGACAGGATGAACACTGAAGCTTTCTTT,CASSADRMNTEAFF,TRBD1,once,TRBV6-5,TRBJ1-1
TGTGCCAGTAGTAGTGGGCTCACAGGGACTGGGGCCAACGTCCTGACTTTC,CASSSGLTGTGANVLTF,-,-,TRBV19,TRBJ2-6